A selection of T cell receptor beta chains follows, all from one sample in a study of circulating and synovial CD4+ cells in juvenile arthritis. Assay: immunoSEQ multiplex PCR; the TCRdb copy retains only in-frame clones and omits some. The sample has some 35,000 clones; 85% to 95% are singletons. Sequencing used CD4+ T cells from blood. Receptor source: a human donor with juvenile idiopathic arthritis. Each CDR3 is given with its conserved first and last residue. The D gene is left open where the match is weak.

D gene,V gene,J gene,CDR3 protein,CDR3 DNA
-,TRBV6-5,TRBJ1-2,CASSPLDRGYCGYTF,TGTGCCAGCAGTCCGCTGGACAGAGGGTACTGTGGCTACACCTTC
TRBD2,TRBV5-1,TRBJ2-2,CASSLGGTRMNTGELFF,TGCGCCAGCAGCTTGGGGGGGACTAGGATGAACACCGGGGAGCTGTTTTTT
TRBD1,TRBV7-3,TRBJ2-1,CASSPTGGFYNEQFF,TGTGCCAGCAGCCCCACAGGGGGCTTCTACAATGAGCAGTTCTTC
-,TRBV15,TRBJ1-3,CATSRGGLGALSGNTIYF,TGTGCCACCAGCAGAGGAGGTTTAGGGGCTCTCTCTGGAAACACCATATATTTT
-,TRBV5-6,TRBJ2-7,CASSLELGEYHEQYF,TGTGCCAGCAGCTTGGAACTCGGGGAGTACCACGAGCAGTACTTC
-,TRBV30,TRBJ1-1,CAWSATENTEAFF,TGTGCCTGGAGTGCGACAGAGAACACTGAAGCTTTCTTT
TRBD2,TRBV9,TRBJ2-1,CASIVTRLGGGAYNEQFF,TGTGCCAGCATCGTAACCCGGCTGGGGGGGGGAGCGTACAATGAGCAGTTCTTC
TRBD2,TRBV5-4,TRBJ2-5,CASSLPGGAQETQYF,TGTGCCAGCAGCTTACCGGGGGGGGCCCAAGAGACCCAGTACTTC
TRBD1,TRBV9,TRBJ1-1,CASSTGDRRSAEAFF,TGTGCCAGCAGCACAGGGGACAGGCGATCCGCTGAAGCTTTCTTT
-,TRBV5-1,TRBJ1-1,CASSVSTGYNTEAFF,TGCGCCAGCAGCGTCTCGACAGGTTACAACACTGAAGCTTTCTTT
TRBD2,TRBV19,TRBJ2-1,CASSKTSGAYNEQFF,TGTGCCAGTAGTAAAACTAGCGGGGCCTACAATGAGCAGTTCTTC
TRBD2,TRBV10-2,TRBJ2-1,CASSDPRGGPNEQFF,TGCGCCAGCAGTGACCCGCGGGGGGGCCCGAATGAGCAGTTCTTC